Reported below is one TCR beta chain. This specimen comes from a study of radiation and T cells in renal cell carcinoma. Indicated time point: blood 2 weeks post-SBRT. Sample treatment: 15 Gy SBRT to primary tumor, nephrectomy 4 weeks later. Here immunoSEQ multiplex PCR was the method, and the copy in TCRdb shows in-frame clones only, minus some. Here the sample spans about 150,000 clones, roughly 86% being singletons. After removal of 0 bases from V and 7 bases from J, the junction contained 3 bases not matched to a gene. Germline values: CDR1 MNHEY, CDR2 SVGAGI. The CDR3 sequence is 14 residues long.

The rearrangement links TRBV6-5 to TRBJ1-2; 9 bases fit TRBD1. Sequencing used blood, obtained from a patient whose treatment included radiotherapy and nephrectomy. This receptor was taken from a woman between 50 and 59 years old with renal cell carcinoma. CDR3 sequence: CASSYSQGALGYTF. In nucleotides, the CDR3 is TGTGCCAGCAGTTACTCACAGGGGGCGCTTGGCTACACCTTC.